The next 5 T cell receptor beta chains were all read from a single sample in a study of blood T cell repertoires in COVID-19 (TCRdb year 2020). Receptor libraries were prepared by the immunoSEQ multiplex PCR assay. The table comes from immuneACCESS by way of TCRdb, which keeps in-frame sequences with V and J called. Part of the clones is missing from these tables; in studies checked, under half for an unresolved V gene and the rest for unknown reasons. The sample table holds about 81,000 clones, of which approximately 82% were seen once. Jointly, the top ten make up about 6.9% of the sample. Material: peripheral blood. The receptors here all came from a human donor in a cohort sampled during active COVID-19.

This rearrangement joins TRBV28 to TRBJ2-7; the match to TRBD2 covers 8 bases. V was clipped by 5 bases and J by 7 bases; unmatched bases: 10. The CDR3 consists of 14 residues. Looked up from germline, CDR1 is MDHEN and CDR2 is SYDVKM. CDR3 sequence reads: CASSPPGGAIEQYF. CDR3 bases: TGTGCCAGCAGTCCCCCCGGGGGGGCAATTGAGCAGTACTTC.

The CDR3 sequence: CASSLRQNYEQYF. The CDR3 DNA is TGTGCCAGCAGCTTACGACAAAACTACGAGCAGTACTTC. The rearrangement joins TRBV7-2 to TRBJ2-7; D unclear. This CDR3 is built from 13 residues. Germline V gives CDR1 SGHTA, CDR2 FQGNSA. V was pared by 2 bases and J by 3 bases, with 8 bases between.

V is TRBV2 and J is TRBJ1-4, with 11 nucleotides matching TRBD1. Looked up from germline, CDR1 is SNHLY and CDR2 is FYNNEI. The V gene end was trimmed by 7 bases and the J gene end by 7 bases; junction bases not matched to a gene: 11. The CDR3 is 16 residues long. The CDR3 nucleotides read TGTGCCAGCATGAAGGACAGGGGGCGCTTAGGTGAAAAACTGTTTTTT. Protein: CASMKDRGRLGEKLFF.

This clone has just one count. The chain couples TRBV5-5 to TRBJ1-3, with 9 bases matching TRBD1. Germline V CDR1 and CDR2: SGHKS, YYEKEE (reference sequence). Germline trimming cut 2 bases from V and 2 bases from J; bases unmatched to any gene: 8. The CDR3 has 17 residues. For the CDR3, the DNA is TGTGCCAGCAGCTTTTCGGGGTGGACAGGGGCTGGAAACACCATATATTTT. Amino acid sequence: CASSFSGWTGAGNTIYF.

The V call is TRBV5-1, the J call TRBJ2-7; the D gene is possibly TRBD2 (6 bases). CDR3 length equals 16 residues. Per the germline V gene, CDR1 is SGHRS and CDR2 is YFSETQ. V lost 0 bases, J lost 6 bases, and 19 bases lay in between. In nucleotides, the CDR3 is TGCGCCAGCAGCTTGGAACAGACGGGGGTGAACGGCGAGCAGTACTTC. This encodes CASSLEQTGVNGEQYF. Supplemented by reference TRBV5-1 and TRBJ2-7, the full variable domain reads KAGVTQTPRYLIKTRGQQVTLSCSPISGHRSVSWYQQTPGQGLQFLFEYFSETQRNKGNFPGRFSGRQFSNSRSEMNVSTLELGDSALYLCASSLEQTGVNGEQYFGPGTRLTVT.